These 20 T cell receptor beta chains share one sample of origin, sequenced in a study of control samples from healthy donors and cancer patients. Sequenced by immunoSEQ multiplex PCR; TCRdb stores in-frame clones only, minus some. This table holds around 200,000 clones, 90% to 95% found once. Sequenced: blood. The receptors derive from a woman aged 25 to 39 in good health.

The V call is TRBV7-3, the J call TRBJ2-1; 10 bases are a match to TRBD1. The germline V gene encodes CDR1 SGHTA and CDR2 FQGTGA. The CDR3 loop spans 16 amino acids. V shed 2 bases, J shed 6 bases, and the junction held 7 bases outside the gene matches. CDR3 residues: CASSLSRQGAPNEQFF. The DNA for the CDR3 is TGTGCCAGCAGCTTATCCCGACAGGGGGCGCCCAATGAGCAGTTCTTC.

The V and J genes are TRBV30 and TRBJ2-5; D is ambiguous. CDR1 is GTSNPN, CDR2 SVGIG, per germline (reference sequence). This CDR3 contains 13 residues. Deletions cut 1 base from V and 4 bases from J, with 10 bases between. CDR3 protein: CAWSANLVETQYF. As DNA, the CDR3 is TGTGCCTGGAGTGCGAATCTGGTAGAGACCCAGTACTTC.

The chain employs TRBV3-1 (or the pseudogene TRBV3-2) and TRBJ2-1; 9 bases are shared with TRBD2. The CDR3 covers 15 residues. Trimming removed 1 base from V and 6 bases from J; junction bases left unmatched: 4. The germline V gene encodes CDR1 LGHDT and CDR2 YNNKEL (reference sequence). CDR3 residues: CASSQALAGTNEQFF. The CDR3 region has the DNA TGTGCCAGCAGCCAAGCCCTAGCGGGGACCAATGAGCAGTTCTTC.

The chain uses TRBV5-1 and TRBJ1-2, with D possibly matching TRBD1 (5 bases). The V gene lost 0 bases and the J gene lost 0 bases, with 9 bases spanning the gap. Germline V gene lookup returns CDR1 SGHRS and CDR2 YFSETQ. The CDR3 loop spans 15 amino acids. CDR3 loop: CASSLAGTANYGYTF. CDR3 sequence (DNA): TGCGCCAGCAGCTTGGCCGGGACCGCTAACTATGGCTACACCTTC. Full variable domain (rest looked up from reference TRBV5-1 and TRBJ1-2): KAGVTQTPRYLIKTRGQQVTLSCSPISGHRSVSWYQQTPGQGLQFLFEYFSETQRNKGNFPGRFSGRQFSNSRSEMNVSTLELGDSALYLCASSLAGTANYGYTFGSGTRLTVV.

The CDR3 sequence: CASSDGPTDTQYF. The CDR3 DNA reads TGTGCCAGCAGTGACGGCCCTACAGATACGCAGTATTTT. This chain links TRBV6-4 with TRBJ2-3; D remains unclear. Germline V lookup: CDR1 MRHNA, CDR2 SNTAGT. The ends were cut back, 2 bases at V and 3 bases at J, with 6 bases in the middle. The length of the CDR3 is 13 residues.

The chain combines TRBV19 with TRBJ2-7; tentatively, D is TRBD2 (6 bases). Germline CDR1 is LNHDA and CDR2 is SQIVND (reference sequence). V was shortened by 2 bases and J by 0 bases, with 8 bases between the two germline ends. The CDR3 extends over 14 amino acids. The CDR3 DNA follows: TGTGCCAGTAGTATAATCGGGAGCTCCTACGAGCAGTACTTC. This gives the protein CASSIIGSSYEQYF. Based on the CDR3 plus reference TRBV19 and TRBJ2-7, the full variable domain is DGGITQSPKYLFRKEGQNVTLSCEQNLNHDAMYWYRQDPGQGLRLIYYSQIVNDFQKGDIAEGYSVSREKKESFPLTVTSAQKNPTAFYLCASSIIGSSYEQYFGPGTRLTVT.

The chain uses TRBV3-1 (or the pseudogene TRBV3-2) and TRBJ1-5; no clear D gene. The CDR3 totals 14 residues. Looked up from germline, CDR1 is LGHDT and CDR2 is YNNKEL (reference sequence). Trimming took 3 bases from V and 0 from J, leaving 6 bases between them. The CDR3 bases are TGTGCCAGCAGCCAGGGCTATAGCAATCAGCCCCAGCATTTT. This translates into CASSQGYSNQPQHF.

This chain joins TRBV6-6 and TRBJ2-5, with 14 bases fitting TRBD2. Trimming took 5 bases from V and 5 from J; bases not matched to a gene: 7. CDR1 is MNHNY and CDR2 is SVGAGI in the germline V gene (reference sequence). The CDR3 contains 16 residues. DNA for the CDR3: TGTGCCAGCAGTCGACTAGCGGGAGGGGGCAGGGAGACCCAGTACTTC. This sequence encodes CASSRLAGGGRETQYF.

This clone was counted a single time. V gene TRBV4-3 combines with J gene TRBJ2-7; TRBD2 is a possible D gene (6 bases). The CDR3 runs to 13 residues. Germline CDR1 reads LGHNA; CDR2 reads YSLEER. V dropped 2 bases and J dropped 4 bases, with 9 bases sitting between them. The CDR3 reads CASSQSAGYEQYF. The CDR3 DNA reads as TGCGCCAGCAGCCAAAGTGCGGGGTACGAGCAGTACTTC.

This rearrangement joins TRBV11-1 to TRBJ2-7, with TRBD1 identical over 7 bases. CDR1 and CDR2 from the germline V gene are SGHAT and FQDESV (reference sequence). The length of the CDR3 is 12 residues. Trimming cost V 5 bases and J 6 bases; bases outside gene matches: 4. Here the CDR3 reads CASSPGQPEQYF. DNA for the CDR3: TGTGCCAGCAGCCCGGGACAGCCCGAGCAGTACTTC.

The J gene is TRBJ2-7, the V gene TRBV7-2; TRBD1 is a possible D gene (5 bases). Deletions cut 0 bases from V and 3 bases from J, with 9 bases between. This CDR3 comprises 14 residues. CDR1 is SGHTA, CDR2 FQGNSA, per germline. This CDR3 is CASSLARQGYEQYF. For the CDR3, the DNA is TGTGCCAGCAGCTTAGCGCGCCAGGGCTACGAGCAGTACTTC.

The CDR3 DNA reads as TGTGCCAGCAGCTTTTTGGAGAACACTGAAGCTTTCTTT. Amino acids: CASSFLENTEAFF. The J gene is TRBJ1-1, the V gene TRBV11-2; D is undetermined. The V gene lost 3 bases and the J gene lost 1 base, with 6 bases spanning the gap. Germline assignment: CDR1 SGHAT and CDR2 FQNNGV. The CDR3 sequence is 13 residues long.

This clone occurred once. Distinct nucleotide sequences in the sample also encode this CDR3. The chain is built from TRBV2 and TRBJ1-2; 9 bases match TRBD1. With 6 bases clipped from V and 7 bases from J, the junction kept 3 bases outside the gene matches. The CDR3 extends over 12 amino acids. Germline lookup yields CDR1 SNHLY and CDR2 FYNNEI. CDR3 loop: CASRTGGGGYTF. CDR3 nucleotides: TGTGCCAGCAGGACAGGGGGGGGTGGCTACACCTTC.

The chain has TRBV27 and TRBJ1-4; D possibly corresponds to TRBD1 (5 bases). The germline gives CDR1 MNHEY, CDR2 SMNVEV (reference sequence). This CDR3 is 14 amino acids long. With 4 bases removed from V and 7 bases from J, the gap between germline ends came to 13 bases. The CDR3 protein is CASSSPGRIEKLFF. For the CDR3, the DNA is TGTGCCAGCAGTTCCCCGGGACGTATTGAAAAACTGTTTTTT. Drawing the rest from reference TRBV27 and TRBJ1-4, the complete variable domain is EAQVTQNPRYLITVTGKKLTVTCSQNMNHEYMSWYRQDPGLGLRQIYYSMNVEVTDKGDVPEGYKVSRKEKRNFPLILESPSPNQTSLYFCASSSPGRIEKLFFGSGTQLSVL.

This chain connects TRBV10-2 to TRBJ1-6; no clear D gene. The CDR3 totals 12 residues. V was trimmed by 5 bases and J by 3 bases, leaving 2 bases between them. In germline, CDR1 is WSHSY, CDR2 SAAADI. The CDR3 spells CASSNYNSPLHF. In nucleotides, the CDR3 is TGCGCCAGCAGTAACTATAATTCACCCCTCCACTTT.

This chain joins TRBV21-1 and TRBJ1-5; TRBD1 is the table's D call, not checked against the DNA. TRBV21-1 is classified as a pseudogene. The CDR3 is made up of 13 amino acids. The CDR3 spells CASSSRGNQPQHF. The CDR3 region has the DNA TGTGCCAGCAGCAGCAGGGGTAATCAGCCCCAGCATTTT.

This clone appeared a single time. The CDR3 is CASSITGEAKNIQYF. The CDR3 DNA is TGTGCCAGTAGTATCACAGGGGAGGCCAAAAACATTCAGTACTTC. V gene TRBV19 combines with J gene TRBJ2-4; 7 bases align to TRBD1. Germline V CDR1 and CDR2: LNHDA, SQIVND (reference sequence). The V gene end was trimmed by 3 bases and the J gene end by 1 base; junction bases not matched to a gene: 3. The CDR3 runs 15 residues.

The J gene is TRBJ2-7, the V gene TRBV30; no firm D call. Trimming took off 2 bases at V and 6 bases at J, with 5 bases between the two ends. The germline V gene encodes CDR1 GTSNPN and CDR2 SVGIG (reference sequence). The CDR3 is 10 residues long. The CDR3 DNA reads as TGTGCCTGGAGTAGGGCCGAGCAGTACTTC. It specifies CAWSRAEQYF.

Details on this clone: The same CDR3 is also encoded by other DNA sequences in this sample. This CDR3 is CASSLEGRDTEAFF. Here the CDR3 DNA reads TGTGCCAGCAGCTTGGAGGGGAGGGACACTGAAGCTTTCTTT. V is TRBV5-6 and J is TRBJ1-1; maybe TRBD1 (5 bases). In germline, CDR1 is SGHDT, CDR2 YYEEEE. V dropped 0 bases and J dropped 3 bases, with 9 bases sitting between them. The CDR3 contains 14 residues.

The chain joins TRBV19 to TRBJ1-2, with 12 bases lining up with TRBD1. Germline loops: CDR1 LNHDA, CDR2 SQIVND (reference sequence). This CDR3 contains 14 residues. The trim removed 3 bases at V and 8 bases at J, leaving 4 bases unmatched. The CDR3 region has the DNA TGTGCCAGTAGTATCGGGACAGGGGGCGTGGGCTACACCTTC. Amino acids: CASSIGTGGVGYTF.